This TCR beta chain was found in a study of identical twins. Findings of the study overall: It was cross-sectional statistical analysis, not following the same donors, that the conclusions relied on.

The sample holds a few counts of this clonotype. The target antigen is unknown. The CDR3 spans 13 residues. Germline CDR1 and CDR2: SGHRS and YFSETQ. V lost 2 bases to trimming and J lost 6 bases; unmatched junction nucleotides: 2. cDNA carried unique molecular identifiers, and a universal primer site was added by template switching. TCRdb called the 5' RACE reads again in MiXCR, with one record for every CDR3 protein. The sample has 500,000 to 600,000 distinct CDR3 sequences, under 25% seen once. The sample was also linked to a second study, of T cells expressing NK-cell markers. This second study notes: Several of the donors also had these clonotypes leading their CD3+CD56-NKG2C+ fraction.

The receptor's source is a woman in her late teens or twenties in good health. Sample: CD4+ T cells sorted from blood. The chain uses TRBV5-1 and TRBJ1-1; 9 bases are a match to TRBD1. As DNA, the CDR3 is TGCGCCAGCAGCTTACAGGGGGCGCCTGAAGCTTTCTTT. As protein: CASSLQGAPEAFF.